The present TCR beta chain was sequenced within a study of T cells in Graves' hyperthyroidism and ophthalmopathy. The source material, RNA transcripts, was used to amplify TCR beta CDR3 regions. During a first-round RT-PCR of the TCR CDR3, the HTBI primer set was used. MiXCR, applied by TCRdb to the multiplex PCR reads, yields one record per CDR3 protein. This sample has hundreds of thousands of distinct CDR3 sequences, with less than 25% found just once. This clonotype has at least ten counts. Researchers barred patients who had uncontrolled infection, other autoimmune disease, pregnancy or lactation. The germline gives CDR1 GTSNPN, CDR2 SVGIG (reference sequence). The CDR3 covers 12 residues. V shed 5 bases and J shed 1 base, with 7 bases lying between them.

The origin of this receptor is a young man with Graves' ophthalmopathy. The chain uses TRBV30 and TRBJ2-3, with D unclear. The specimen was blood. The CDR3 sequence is CAWDVGTDTQYF. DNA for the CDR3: TGTGCCTGGGACGTCGGCACAGATACGCAGTATTTT. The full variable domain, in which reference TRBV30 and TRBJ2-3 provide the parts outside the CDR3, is SQTIHQWPATLVQPVGSPLSLECTVEGTSNPNLYWYRQAAGRGLQLLFYSVGIGQISSEVPQNLSASRPQDRQFILSSKKLLLSDSGFYLCAWDVGTDTQYFGPGTRLTVL.